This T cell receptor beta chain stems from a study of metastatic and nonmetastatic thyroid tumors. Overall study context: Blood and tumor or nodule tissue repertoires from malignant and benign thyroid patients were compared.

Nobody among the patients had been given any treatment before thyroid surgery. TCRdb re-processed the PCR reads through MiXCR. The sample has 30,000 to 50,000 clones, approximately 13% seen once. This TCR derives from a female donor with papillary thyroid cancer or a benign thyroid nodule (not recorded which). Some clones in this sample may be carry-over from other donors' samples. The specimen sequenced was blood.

CDR3: CASSPLVPSWIWGREETQYF. DNA of the CDR3: TGTGCCAGCAGTCCCCTAGTTCCTAGCTGGATATGGGGGCGGGAAGAGACCCAGTACTTC. V is TRBV7-8 and J is TRBJ2-5, with a tentative D call TRBD1 (6 bases). Germline V gene sequence: CDR1 SGHVS, CDR2 FQNEAQ. The CDR3 covers 20 residues. V lost 6 bases, J lost 3 bases, and 32 bases lay in between. Filled out from reference TRBV7-8 and TRBJ2-5, the complete variable domain reads GAGVSQSPRYKVAKRGQDVALRCDPISGHVSLFWYQQALGQGPEFLTYFQNEAQLDKSGLPSDRFFAERPEGSVSTLKIQRTQQEDSAVYLCASSPLVPSWIWGREETQYFGPGTRLLVL.